This TCR beta chain comes out of a study of early T cells in non-severe SARS-CoV-2 infection. TCRdb reprocessed the 5' RACE reads via MiXCR and lists one record per CDR3 protein. The repertoire holds some 51,000 distinct CDR3 sequences, with under 15% as singletons. The J segment lost 3 bases and the V segment lost 0 bases, leaving 8 bases of the junction unmatched. Germline values: CDR1 SGHKS, CDR2 YYEKEE (reference sequence). The CDR3 runs to 16 residues. The rearrangement links TRBV5-5 to TRBJ1-1, with 7 bases aligning to TRBD1. The TCR sequence derives from an adult who was a healthcare worker with PCR-confirmed SARS-CoV-2 infection or an uninfected control (not recorded which). The material was whole blood, obtained at baseline. This CDR3 is CASSLGPGTEDTEAFF. The CDR3 DNA sequence: TGTGCCAGCAGCTTGGGACCCGGGACAGAAGACACTGAAGCTTTCTTT.